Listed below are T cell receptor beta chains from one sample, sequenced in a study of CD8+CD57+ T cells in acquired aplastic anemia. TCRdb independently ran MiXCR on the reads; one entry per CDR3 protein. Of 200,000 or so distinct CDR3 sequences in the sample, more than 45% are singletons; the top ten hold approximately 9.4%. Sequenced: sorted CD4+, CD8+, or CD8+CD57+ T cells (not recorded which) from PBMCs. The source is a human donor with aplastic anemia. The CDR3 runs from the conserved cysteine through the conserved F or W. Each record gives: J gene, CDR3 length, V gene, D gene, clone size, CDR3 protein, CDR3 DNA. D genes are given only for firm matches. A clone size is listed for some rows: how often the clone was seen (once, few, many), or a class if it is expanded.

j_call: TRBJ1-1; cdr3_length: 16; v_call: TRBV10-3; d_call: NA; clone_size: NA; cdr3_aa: CAISESGPGKVPEAFF; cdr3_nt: TGTGCCATCAGTGAGTCGGGACCGGGAAAGGTCCCTGAAGCTTTCTTT
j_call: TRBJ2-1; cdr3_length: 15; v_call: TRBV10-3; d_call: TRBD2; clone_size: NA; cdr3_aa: CAISGTSGSYSEQFF; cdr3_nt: TGCGCCATCAGTGGGACTAGCGGCTCCTACAGTGAGCAGTTCTTC
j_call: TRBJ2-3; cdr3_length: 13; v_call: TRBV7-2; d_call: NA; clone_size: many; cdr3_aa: CASSQRVTDTQYF; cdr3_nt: TGTGCCAGCAGCCAGCGCGTCACAGATACGCAGTATTTT
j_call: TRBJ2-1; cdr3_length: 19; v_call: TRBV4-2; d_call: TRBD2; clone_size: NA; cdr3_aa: CASSQGASGSFRSYNEQFF; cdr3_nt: TGTGCCAGCAGCCAAGGAGCTAGCGGGAGTTTCCGGTCCTACAATGAGCAGTTCTTC
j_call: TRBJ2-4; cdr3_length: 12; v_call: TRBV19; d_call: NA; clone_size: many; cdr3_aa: CARPLSKNIQYF; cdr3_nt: TGTGCCAGGCCGTTGTCCAAAAACATTCAGTACTTC
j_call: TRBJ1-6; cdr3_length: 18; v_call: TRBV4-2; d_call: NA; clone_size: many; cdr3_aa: CASSQGSAGGHYNSPLHF; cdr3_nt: TGTGCCAGCAGCCAAGGGAGTGCGGGGGGTCACTATAATTCACCCCTCCACTTT
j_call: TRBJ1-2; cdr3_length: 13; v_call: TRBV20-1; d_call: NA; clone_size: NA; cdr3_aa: CSARTRGSYGYTF; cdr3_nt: TGCAGTGCTAGAACCAGGGGAAGCTATGGCTACACCTTC
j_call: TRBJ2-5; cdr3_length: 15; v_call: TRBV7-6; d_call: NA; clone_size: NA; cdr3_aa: CASSRAPGEMETQYF; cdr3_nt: TGTGCCAGCAGCCGAGCCCCCGGTGAGATGGAGACCCAGTACTTC
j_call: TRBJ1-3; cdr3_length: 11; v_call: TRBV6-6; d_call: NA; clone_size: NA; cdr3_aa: CASSTGNTIYF; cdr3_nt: TGTGCCAGCAGTACAGGAAACACCATATATTTT
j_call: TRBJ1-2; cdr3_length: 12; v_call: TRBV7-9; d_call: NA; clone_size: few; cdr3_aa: CASSPGGQTYTF; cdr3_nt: TGTGCCAGCAGCCCAGGCGGACAGACCTACACCTTC
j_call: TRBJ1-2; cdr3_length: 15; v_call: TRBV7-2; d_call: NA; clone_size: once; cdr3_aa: CASSHLQGPKYGYTF; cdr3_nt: TGTGCCAGCAGCCACCTACAAGGGCCTAAATATGGCTACACCTTC